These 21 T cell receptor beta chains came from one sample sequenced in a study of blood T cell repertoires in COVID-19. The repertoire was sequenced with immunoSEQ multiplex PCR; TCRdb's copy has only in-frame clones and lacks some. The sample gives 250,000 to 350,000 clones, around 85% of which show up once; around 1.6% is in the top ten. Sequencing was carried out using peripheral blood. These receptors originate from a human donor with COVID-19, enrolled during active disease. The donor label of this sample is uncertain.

The CDR3 is CASRRGRATDTQYF. For the CDR3, the DNA is TGTGCCAGCAGGCGAGGCAGGGCCACAGATACGCAGTATTTT. The gene calls are TRBV6-5 and TRBJ2-3; TRBD1 might be the D (5 bases). This CDR3 has 14 residues. V was pared by 6 bases and J by 2 bases, with 12 bases between. The germline V gene encodes CDR1 MNHEY and CDR2 SVGAGI.

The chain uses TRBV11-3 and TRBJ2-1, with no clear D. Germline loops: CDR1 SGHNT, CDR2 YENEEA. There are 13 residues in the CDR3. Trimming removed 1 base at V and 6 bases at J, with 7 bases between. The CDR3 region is CASSLVNGNEQFF. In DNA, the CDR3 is TGTGCCAGCAGCTTAGTTAACGGCAATGAGCAGTTCTTC.

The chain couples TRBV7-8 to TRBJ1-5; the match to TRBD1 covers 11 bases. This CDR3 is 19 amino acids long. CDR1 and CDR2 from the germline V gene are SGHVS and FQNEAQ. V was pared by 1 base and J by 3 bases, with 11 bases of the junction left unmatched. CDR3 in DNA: TGTGCCAGCAGCTTAGGGAGGACAGGGGGCCGAGGATCCAATCAGCCCCAGCATTTT. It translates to CASSLGRTGGRGSNQPQHF.

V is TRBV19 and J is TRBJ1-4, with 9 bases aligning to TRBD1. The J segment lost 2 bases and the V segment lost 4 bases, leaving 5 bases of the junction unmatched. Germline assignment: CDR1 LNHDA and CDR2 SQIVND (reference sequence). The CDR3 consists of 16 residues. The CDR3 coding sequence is TGTGCCAGTAGTACGGGACAGGGCTCGACTAATGAAAAACTGTTTTTT. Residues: CASSTGQGSTNEKLFF.

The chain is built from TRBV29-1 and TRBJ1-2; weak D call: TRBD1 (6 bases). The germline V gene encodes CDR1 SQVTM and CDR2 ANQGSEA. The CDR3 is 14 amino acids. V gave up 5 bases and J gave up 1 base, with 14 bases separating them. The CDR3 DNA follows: TGCAGCGTTAACCTAGGGGGGGATAACTATGGCTACACCTTC. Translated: CSVNLGGDNYGYTF.

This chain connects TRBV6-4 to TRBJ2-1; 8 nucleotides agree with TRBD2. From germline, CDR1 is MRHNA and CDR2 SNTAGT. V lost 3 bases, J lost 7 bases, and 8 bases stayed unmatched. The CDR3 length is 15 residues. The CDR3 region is CASSESLAGLNEQFF. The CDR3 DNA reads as TGTGCCAGCAGTGAATCCCTAGCGGGTTTAAATGAGCAGTTCTTC.

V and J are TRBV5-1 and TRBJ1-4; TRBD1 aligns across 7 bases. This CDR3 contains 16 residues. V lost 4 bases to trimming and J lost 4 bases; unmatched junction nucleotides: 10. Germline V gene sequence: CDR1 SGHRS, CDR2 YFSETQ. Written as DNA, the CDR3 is TGCGCCAGCAGCCTAATACCGGGACAGCATAATGAAAAACTGTTTTTT. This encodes CASSLIPGQHNEKLFF.

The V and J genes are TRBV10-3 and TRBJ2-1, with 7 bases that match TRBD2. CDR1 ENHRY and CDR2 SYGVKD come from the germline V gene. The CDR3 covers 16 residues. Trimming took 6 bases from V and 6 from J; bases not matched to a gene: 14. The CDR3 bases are TGTGCCATCAGGTTTGTGGTAGCGGGTTTGAGCAATGAGCAGTTCTTC. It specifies CAIRFVVAGLSNEQFF.

The CDR3 DNA reads as TGTGCCAGCAGCTTTCGGACTAGCGCGAACACCGGGGAGCTGTTTTTT. Protein: CASSFRTSANTGELFF. The rearrangement uses TRBV7-2 and TRBJ2-2; TRBD2 matches at 9 bases. The CDR3 sequence is 16 residues long. Per the germline V gene, CDR1 is SGHTA and CDR2 is FQGNSA. V trimming: 3 bases; J trimming: 0 bases; junction bases outside the gene matches: 2.

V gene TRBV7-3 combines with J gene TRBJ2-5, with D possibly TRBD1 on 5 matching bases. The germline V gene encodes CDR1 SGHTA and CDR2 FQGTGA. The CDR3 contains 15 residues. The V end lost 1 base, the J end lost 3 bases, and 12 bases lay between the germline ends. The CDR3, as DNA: TGTGCCAGCAGCTTAATTACCCAGGGCGAAGAGACCCAGTACTTC. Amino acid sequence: CASSLITQGEETQYF. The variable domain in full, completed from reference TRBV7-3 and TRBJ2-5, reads GAGVSQTPSNKVTEKGKYVELRCDPISGHTALYWYRQSLGQGPEFLIYFQGTGAADDSGLPNDRFFAVRPEGSVSTLKIQRTERGDSAVYLCASSLITQGEETQYFGPGTRLLVL.

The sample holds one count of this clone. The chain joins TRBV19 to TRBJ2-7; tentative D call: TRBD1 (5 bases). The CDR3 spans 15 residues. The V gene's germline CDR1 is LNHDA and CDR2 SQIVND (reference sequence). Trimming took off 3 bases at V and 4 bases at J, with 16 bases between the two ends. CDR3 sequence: CASSILPGPVYEQYF. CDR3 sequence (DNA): TGTGCCAGTAGTATCCTTCCAGGGCCAGTATACGAGCAGTACTTC.

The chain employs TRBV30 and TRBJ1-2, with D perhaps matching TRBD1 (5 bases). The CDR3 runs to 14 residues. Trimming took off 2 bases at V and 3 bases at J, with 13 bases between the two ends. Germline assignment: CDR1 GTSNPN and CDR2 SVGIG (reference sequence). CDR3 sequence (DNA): TGTGCCTGGAGTCCCCACCAGGGCTACTATGGCTACACCTTC. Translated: CAWSPHQGYYGYTF.

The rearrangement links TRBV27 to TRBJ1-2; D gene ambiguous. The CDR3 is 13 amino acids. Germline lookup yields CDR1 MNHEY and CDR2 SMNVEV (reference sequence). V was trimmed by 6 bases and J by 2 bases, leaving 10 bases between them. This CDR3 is CASSPDWNYGYTF. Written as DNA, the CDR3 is TGTGCCAGCAGCCCGGACTGGAACTATGGCTACACCTTC.

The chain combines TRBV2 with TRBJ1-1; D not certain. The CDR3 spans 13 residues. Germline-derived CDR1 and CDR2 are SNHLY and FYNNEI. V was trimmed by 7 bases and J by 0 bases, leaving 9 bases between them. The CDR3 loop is CASTKQLNTEAFF. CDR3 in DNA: TGTGCCAGCACGAAACAGCTGAACACTGAAGCTTTCTTT. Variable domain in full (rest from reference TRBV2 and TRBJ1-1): EPEVTQTPSHQVTQMGQEVILRCVPISNHLYFYWYRQILGQKVEFLVSFYNNEISEKSEIFDDQFSVERPDGSNFTLKIRSTKLEDSAMYFCASTKQLNTEAFFGQGTRLTVV.

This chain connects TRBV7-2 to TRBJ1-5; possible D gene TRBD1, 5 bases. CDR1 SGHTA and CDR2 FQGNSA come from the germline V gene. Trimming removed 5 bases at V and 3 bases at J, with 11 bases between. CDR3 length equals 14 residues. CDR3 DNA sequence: TGTGCCAGCAGCATAGACAGTTCCAATCAGCCCCAGCATTTT. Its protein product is CASSIDSSNQPQHF.

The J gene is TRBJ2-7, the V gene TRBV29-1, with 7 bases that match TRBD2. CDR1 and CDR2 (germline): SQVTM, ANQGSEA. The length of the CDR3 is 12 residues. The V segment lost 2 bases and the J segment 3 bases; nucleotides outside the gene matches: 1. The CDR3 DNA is TGCAGCGTTGAACTAGCGGACTACGAGCAGTACTTC. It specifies CSVELADYEQYF.

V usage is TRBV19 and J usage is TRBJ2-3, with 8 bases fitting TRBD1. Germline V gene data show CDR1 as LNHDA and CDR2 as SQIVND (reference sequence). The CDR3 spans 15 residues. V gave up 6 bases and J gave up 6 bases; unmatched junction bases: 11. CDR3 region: CASRTGTGPSDTQYF. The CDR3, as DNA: TGTGCCAGTAGAACCGGGACAGGCCCTTCGGATACGCAGTATTTT.

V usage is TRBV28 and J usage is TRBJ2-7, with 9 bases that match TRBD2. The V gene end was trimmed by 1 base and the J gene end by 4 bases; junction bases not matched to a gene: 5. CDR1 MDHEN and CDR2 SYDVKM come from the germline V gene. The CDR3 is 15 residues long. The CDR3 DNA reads TGTGCCAGCAGTTTATCCCTAGCGGGACATTACGAGCAGTACTTC. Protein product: CASSLSLAGHYEQYF.

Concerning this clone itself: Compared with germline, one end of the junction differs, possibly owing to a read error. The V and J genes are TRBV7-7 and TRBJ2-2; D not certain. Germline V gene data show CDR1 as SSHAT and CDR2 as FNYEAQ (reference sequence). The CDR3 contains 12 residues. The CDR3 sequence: CASSQISGELFF. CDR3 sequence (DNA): TGTGCTAGCAGCCAGATTTCCGGGGAGCTGTTTTTT.

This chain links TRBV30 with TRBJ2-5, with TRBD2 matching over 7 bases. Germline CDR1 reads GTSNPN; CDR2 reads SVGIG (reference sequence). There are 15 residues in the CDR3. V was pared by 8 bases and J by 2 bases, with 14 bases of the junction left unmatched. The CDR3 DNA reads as TGTGCCCGAAAGACCAGGGAGGGGCGGCAAGAGACCCAGTACTTC. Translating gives CARKTREGRQETQYF. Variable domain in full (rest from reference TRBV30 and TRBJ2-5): SQTIHQWPATLVQPVGSPLSLECTVEGTSNPNLYWYRQAAGRGLQLLFYSVGIGQISSEVPQNLSASRPQDRQFILSSKKLLLSDSGFYLCARKTREGRQETQYFGPGTRLLVL.

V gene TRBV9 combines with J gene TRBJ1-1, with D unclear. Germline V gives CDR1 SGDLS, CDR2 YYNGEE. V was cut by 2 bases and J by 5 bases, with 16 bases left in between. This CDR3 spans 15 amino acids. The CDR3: CASSVVTGKATEAFF. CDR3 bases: TGTGCCAGCAGCGTGGTAACCGGGAAAGCAACTGAAGCTTTCTTT.